Listed below are T cell receptor beta chains from one sample, sequenced in a study of CD8 T cell repertoires and HIV-1 epitope variants. Their antigens remain unidentified. The repertoire was sequenced with immunoSEQ multiplex PCR; TCRdb's copy has only in-frame clones and lacks some. The table has 5,400 or so clones, 65% to 80% seen once. The sample consisted of cultured CD8+ T cells derived from PBMCs. Receptors originate from a male donor with HIV. Both conserved end residues are part of each CDR3. Each record gives: D gene, J gene, clone size, V gene, CDR3 protein, CDR3 DNA. The D gene is left open where the match is weak. Size is omitted from some rows. Given values are once, few, many or a class for expanded clones.

TRBD1 | TRBJ2-7 | . | TRBV30 | CAWQGAGYEQYF | TGTGCCTGGCAGGGGGCGGGCTACGAGCAGTACTTC
. | TRBJ1-2 | . | TRBV5-4 | CASSLGVQLGYTF | TGTGCCAGCAGTCTGGGGGTACAGCTTGGCTACACCTTC
. | TRBJ1-2 | . | TRBV29-1 | CSTTQGSYGYTF | TGCAGCACGACTCAGGGGAGCTATGGCTACACCTTC
. | TRBJ2-1 | . | TRBV6-5 | CASSYLGRSNEQFF | TGTGCCAGCAGTTACCTTGGGCGGTCCAATGAGCAGTTCTTC
. | TRBJ1-4 | medium-sized | TRBV5-6 | CASSLGGAKLFF | TGTGCCAGCAGCTTGGGAGGGGCAAAACTGTTTTTT
TRBD1 | TRBJ1-1 | . | TRBV30 | CAWRDFGQGDPEAFF | TGTGCCTGGAGAGATTTCGGACAGGGAGATCCTGAAGCTTTCTTT
TRBD2 | TRBJ2-1 | once | TRBV19 | CASSIGTSGYNEQFF | TGTGCCAGTAGTATCGGGACTAGCGGTTACAATGAGCAGTTCTTC
. | TRBJ1-1 | . | TRBV7-8 | CASSLGGGGSTEAFF | TGTGCCAGCAGCTTAGGGGGGGGAGGGTCCACTGAAGCTTTCTTT
. | TRBJ1-2 | once | TRBV7-9 | CASSLRQYGYTF | TGTGCCAGCAGCTTGAGACAGTATGGCTACACCTTC
. | TRBJ1-1 | . | TRBV5-6 | CASSLLGNTEAFF | TGTGCCAGCAGCTTGTTAGGGAACACTGAAGCTTTCTTT
TRBD2 | TRBJ2-3 | . | TRBV10-3 | CAISDLFSGREESTDTQYF | TGTGCCATCAGTGATCTCTTTAGCGGGAGGGAAGAATCCACAGATACGCAGTATTTT
TRBD2 | TRBJ2-1 | . | TRBV28 | CASSLSRGAMEQFF | TGTGCCAGCAGTTTATCGCGGGGGGCTATGGAGCAGTTCTTC
. | TRBJ1-5 | few | TRBV5-5 | CASSPTGLGNQPQHF | TGTGCCAGCAGTCCTACAGGGCTGGGCAATCAGCCCCAGCATTTT
TRBD1 | TRBJ2-7 | few | TRBV11-3 | CASSLGQYLREQYF | TGTGCCAGCAGCTTGGGACAGTACCTTCGTGAGCAGTACTTC
TRBD2 | TRBJ2-3 | . | TRBV27 | CASSPASGGRGTQYF | TGTGCCAGCAGCCCTGCTAGCGGGGGGCGTGGTACGCAGTATTTT
. | TRBJ2-7 | . | TRBV5-1 | CASGLRGEQYF | TGCGCCAGCGGCCTACGGGGCGAGCAGTACTTC
TRBD2 | TRBJ2-5 | once | TRBV5-1 | CASSFYSGRRGETQYF | TGCGCCAGCAGTTTTTATAGCGGGAGAAGGGGAGAGACCCAGTACTTC
TRBD2 | TRBJ2-7 | . | TRBV27 | CASSQGTSGYEQYF | TGTGCCAGCAGCCAAGGGACTAGCGGCTACGAGCAGTACTTC
TRBD1 | TRBJ1-1 | . | TRBV27 | CASRRDRGLGNTEAFF | TGTGCCAGCCGGAGGGACAGGGGGTTAGGAAACACTGAAGCTTTCTTT
. | TRBJ1-1 | . | TRBV7-8 | CASSVRWGVAFF | TGTGCCAGCAGCGTAAGGTGGGGAGTAGCTTTCTTT
. | TRBJ2-4 | . | TRBV7-2 | CASSLAGRAENIQYF | TGTGCCAGCAGCTTAGCCGGAAGGGCGGAAAACATTCAGTACTTC
TRBD2 | TRBJ2-2 | . | TRBV5-4 | CASSAGLAGADGELFF | TGTGCCAGCAGCGCGGGACTAGCGGGAGCGGACGGGGAGCTGTTTTTT